Shown below are 16 T cell receptor beta chains from a single sample sequenced in a study of cytomegalovirus exposure and HLA in healthy donors (dated by TCRdb to about 2017). The method was the immunoSEQ multiplex PCR assay. A mixture of 60 forward primers for TCR Vbeta segments and 13 reverse primers for TCR Jbeta segments was used in the multiplex PCR. Entries here come from immuneACCESS through TCRdb and include only in-frame sequences with V and J called. Some clones fail to appear in such tables; in the studies checked, an unresolved V gene covers under half of the shortfall, and the cause of the remainder is unknown. This sample lists around 160,000 clones; almost 80% were detected once. The ten largest clones take up about 6.7% of the sample. Sequencing used PBMCs. Receptors originate from a woman aged 40 to 50 in good health and CMV-seropositive.

J is TRBJ2-1 and V is TRBV5-1; TRBD2 matches at 12 bases. V lost 3 bases and J lost 5; bases outside the gene matches: 6. There are 16 residues in the CDR3. Germline CDR1 SGHRS, CDR2 YFSETQ. The CDR3 protein is CASSWRTSGENNEQFF. DNA of the CDR3: TGCGCCAGCAGCTGGAGGACTAGCGGGGAGAACAATGAGCAGTTCTTC.

The chain uses TRBV29-1 and TRBJ1-1; maybe TRBD1 (5 bases). V lost 7 bases, J lost 8 bases, and 17 bases lay in between. Germline V gene lookup returns CDR1 SQVTM and CDR2 ANQGSEA. This CDR3 has 12 amino acids. The CDR3 region has the DNA TGCAGCGCCGAAGGGGCTTTGGAGGAAGCTTTCTTT. It codes for CSAEGALEEAFF. Full variable domain (rest looked up from reference TRBV29-1 and TRBJ1-1): SAVISQKPSRDICQRGTSLTIQCQVDSQVTMMFWYRQQPGQSLTLIATANQGSEATYESGFVIDKFPISRPNLTFSTLTVSNMSPEDSSIYLCSAEGALEEAFFGQGTRLTVV.

V and J are TRBV9 and TRBJ2-3; TRBD2 agrees at 8 bases. Unmatched junction bases numbered 8, after V lost 3 bases and J lost 2 bases. Germline V CDR1 and CDR2: SGDLS, YYNGEE. The CDR3 is made up of 16 amino acids. CDR3: CASSDSVAGPTDTQYF. The CDR3 bases are TGTGCCAGCAGCGATTCGGTAGCGGGGCCCACAGATACGCAGTATTTT. Based on the CDR3 plus reference TRBV9 and TRBJ2-3, the full variable domain is DSGVTQTPKHLITATGQRVTLRCSPRSGDLSVYWYQQSLDQGLQFLIQYYNGEERAKGNILERFSAQQFPDLHSELNLSSLELGDSALYFCASSDSVAGPTDTQYFGPGTRLTVL.

J is TRBJ1-4 and V is TRBV2, with 7 bases that match TRBD1. Germline V gene sequence: CDR1 SNHLY, CDR2 FYNNEI. CDR3 length: 13 residues. V shed 7 bases and J 6 bases; nucleotides not matched to a gene: 5. The CDR3 region is CASNPGGHEKLFF. CDR3 coding DNA: TGTGCCAGCAATCCAGGGGGTCATGAAAAACTGTTTTTT.

The rearrangement uses TRBV6-1 and TRBJ2-4, with D maybe TRBD1 (5 bases). The length of the CDR3 is 16 residues. Trimming stripped 1 base from V and 1 base from J, with 11 bases between. Germline-derived CDR1 and CDR2 are MNHNS and SASEGT. The CDR3 DNA reads TGTGCCAGCAGTGAAGATTGGGGCTTCGCCAAAAACATTCAGTACTTC. It specifies CASSEDWGFAKNIQYF.

V and J are TRBV28 and TRBJ2-3; 11 nucleotides align to TRBD1. Looked up from germline, CDR1 is MDHEN and CDR2 is SYDVKM. The CDR3 is 18 residues long. The trim removed 5 bases at V and 1 base at J, leaving 11 bases unmatched. The chain's CDR3 is CASSPRTGTGGGTDTQYF. The CDR3 DNA reads TGTGCCAGCAGTCCAAGAACCGGGACAGGGGGGGGCACAGATACGCAGTATTTT.

This clone appeared once. The chain uses TRBV30 and TRBJ2-7, with TRBD1 matching over 9 bases. This CDR3 has 14 amino acids. Germline V CDR1 and CDR2: GTSNPN, SVGIG (reference sequence). J gave up 4 bases and V 1 base, and 5 bases lay outside the gene matches. The CDR3 region is CAWSGGTGHYEQYF. For the CDR3, the DNA is TGTGCCTGGAGTGGAGGGACAGGGCATTACGAGCAGTACTTC.

The chain employs TRBV9 and TRBJ1-3; D is unclear. The germline V and J ends were trimmed by 0 bases and 3 bases, with 7 bases remaining between them. The CDR3 spans 14 residues. The germline CDR1 and CDR2 sequences are SGDLS and YYNGEE. CDR3 amino acids: CASSVGVVGNTIYF. The CDR3 DNA reads as TGTGCCAGCAGCGTAGGAGTAGTTGGAAACACCATATATTTT.

The V and J genes are TRBV7-2 and TRBJ2-5, with 7 bases that match TRBD1. This CDR3 region has 17 residues. With V trimmed by 4 bases and J by 4 bases, 15 bases remained unmatched. Germline CDR1 is SGHTA and CDR2 is FQGNSA. The CDR3 nucleotides read TGTGCCAGCAGCTGGGGGTATGGGCAGGGGGTCGGAGAGACCCAGTACTTC. Amino acids: CASSWGYGQGVGETQYF.

The V and J genes are TRBV5-1 and TRBJ1-1, with D uncertain. This CDR3 has 15 amino acids. V shed 4 bases and J shed 2 bases, with 15 bases lying between them. Germline V gene data show CDR1 as SGHRS and CDR2 as YFSETQ. This CDR3 is CASSGGLLSNTEAFF. Written as DNA, the CDR3 is TGCGCCAGCAGCGGTGGCCTCCTCTCCAACACTGAAGCTTTCTTT. Drawing the rest from reference TRBV5-1 and TRBJ1-1, the complete variable domain is KAGVTQTPRYLIKTRGQQVTLSCSPISGHRSVSWYQQTPGQGLQFLFEYFSETQRNKGNFPGRFSGRQFSNSRSEMNVSTLELGDSALYLCASSGGLLSNTEAFFGQGTRLTVV.

The table lists this clone with a count of one. The chain is built from TRBV19 and TRBJ2-3, with D unclear. The ends were cut back, 6 bases at V and 6 bases at J, with 7 bases in the middle. Germline-derived CDR1 and CDR2 are LNHDA and SQIVND (reference sequence). The CDR3 has 11 residues. CDR3 bases: TGTGCCAGTAGCCTTGGCGATACGCAGTATTTT. Amino acid sequence: CASSLGDTQYF.

This clone was picked up one time. The genes are TRBV19 and TRBJ1-5; D is uncertain. V was cut by 5 bases and J by 0 bases, with 17 bases left in between. There are 17 residues in the CDR3. CDR1 and CDR2 from the germline V gene are LNHDA and SQIVND (reference sequence). CDR3 amino acids: CASSSYERGSSNQPQHF. CDR3 sequence (DNA): TGTGCCAGTAGTTCCTACGAGCGAGGATCTAGCAATCAGCCCCAGCATTTT.

The chain joins TRBV7-6 to TRBJ1-5, with TRBD1 as a possible D gene (6 bases). V was shortened by 5 bases and J by 0 bases, with 14 bases between the two germline ends. This CDR3 has 16 amino acids. Germline CDR1 is SGHVS and CDR2 is FNYEAQ. The CDR3 protein is CASSTTGGASNQPQHF. The CDR3 DNA reads as TGTGCCAGCAGCACCACGGGGGGGGCTAGCAATCAGCCCCAGCATTTT. The full variable domain, in which reference TRBV7-6 and TRBJ1-5 provide the parts outside the CDR3, is GAGVSQSPRYKVTKRGQDVALRCDPISGHVSLYWYRQALGQGPEFLTYFNYEAQQDKSGLPNDRFSAERPEGSISTLTIQRTEQRDSAMYRCASSTTGGASNQPQHFGDGTRLSIL.

The V call is TRBV5-1, the J call TRBJ1-2; D gene ambiguous. Trimming took off 4 bases at V and 3 bases at J, with 13 bases between the two ends. There are 14 residues in the CDR3. From germline, CDR1 is SGHRS and CDR2 YFSETQ. CDR3 DNA: TGCGCCAGCAGCCACGGGATTGGGGACTATGGCTACACCTTC. It specifies CASSHGIGDYGYTF.

This CDR3 is CASSQGMGLNTGELFF. For the CDR3, the DNA is TGTGCCAGCAGCCAAGGGATGGGCCTGAACACCGGGGAGCTGTTTTTT. The V and J genes are TRBV4-2 and TRBJ2-2, with no clear D. CDR1 is LGHNA and CDR2 is YNFKEQ in the germline V gene. Trimming took off 1 base at V and 1 base at J, with 10 bases between the two ends. This CDR3 is built from 16 residues.

J is TRBJ2-1 and V is TRBV28, with a possible D match to TRBD1 (6 bases). Germline V gives CDR1 MDHEN, CDR2 SYDVKM. The length of the CDR3 is 12 residues. V lost 4 bases and J 7 bases, leaving 8 bases between the germline ends. This CDR3 is CASSYRVNEQFF. In DNA, the CDR3 is TGTGCCAGCAGTTACAGGGTTAATGAGCAGTTCTTC.